This is a list of T cell receptor beta chains from one sample in a study of blood T cell repertoires in COVID-19. Profiled with immunoSEQ multiplex PCR; TCRdb holds only in-frame clones, not every one. Altogether more than 80,000 clones are present, around 82% being singletons, with the ten largest covering 6% to 7.5%. Sequences were obtained from peripheral blood. These receptors were obtained from a man in his forties or fifties with active or convalescent COVID-19. CDR3s include the opening cysteine and the closing phenylalanine or tryptophan. A D gene is named only where the DNA matches it firmly. Size is omitted from some rows. Given values are once, few, many or a class for expanded clones.

>TRBD2|TRBV7-2|16|once|TRBJ2-1
CASSVQRGGLNNEQFF
TGTGCCAGCAGCGTCCAGCGGGGGGGCCTCAACAATGAGCAGTTCTTC
>-|TRBV2|14|-|TRBJ2-5
CASSEGGGKETQYF
TGTGCCAGCAGTGAAGGGGGCGGGAAAGAGACCCAGTACTTC
>TRBD1|TRBV27|15|-|TRBJ1-5
CASSPDRVSNQPQHF
TGTGCCAGCAGCCCTGACAGGGTCAGCAATCAGCCCCAGCATTTT
>-|TRBV4-3|17|-|TRBJ1-3
CASSQTLQEWSGNTIYF
TGCGCCAGCAGCCAAACCCTACAGGAGTGGTCTGGAAACACCATATATTTT
>TRBD1|TRBV5-1|14|-|TRBJ1-5
CASSKGQGDQPQHF
TGCGCCAGCAGCAAAGGACAGGGCGATCAGCCCCAGCATTTT
>TRBD1|TRBV4-1|17|-|TRBJ2-1
CASSLHPGQSSYNEQFF
TGCGCCAGCAGCCTCCATCCGGGACAGAGCTCCTACAATGAGCAGTTCTTC
>-|TRBV9|13|-|TRBJ2-5
CASSVVGGETQYF
TGTGCCAGCAGCGTAGTGGGGGGAGAGACCCAGTACTTC
>TRBD2|TRBV6-5|16|-|TRBJ2-5
CASSYLEGTSGETQYF
TGTGCCAGCAGTTACCTCGAGGGAACTAGCGGGGAGACCCAGTACTTC
>TRBD2|TRBV6-5|16|-|TRBJ2-5
CASSYTGAGGRKTQYF
TGTGCCAGCAGTTATACAGGAGCGGGGGGGCGTAAGACCCAGTACTTC
>-|TRBV5-1|14|-|TRBJ2-1
CASSAGLANNEQFF
TGCGCCAGCAGCGCGGGACTTGCGAACAATGAGCAGTTCTTC
>-|TRBV19|15|-|TRBJ1-1
CASKVGVSMNTEAFF
TGTGCCAGTAAAGTGGGAGTATCCATGAACACTGAAGCTTTCTTT
>TRBD1|TRBV6-5|15|-|TRBJ1-5
CASRHGTGGNQPQHF
TGTGCCAGCCGACACGGGACAGGGGGCAATCAGCCCCAGCATTTT
>TRBD1|TRBV5-1|16|few|TRBJ1-1
CASSFYPGQGNTEAFF
TGCGCCAGCAGCTTTTACCCGGGACAGGGGAACACTGAAGCTTTCTTT
>-|TRBV5-1|14|once|TRBJ2-7
CASSKRDRPYEQYF
TGCGCCAGCAGCAAGCGGGACAGGCCCTACGAGCAGTACTTC
>TRBD2|TRBV7-6|16|-|TRBJ2-2
CASSRTSGGITGELFF
TGTGCCAGCAGCCGGACTAGCGGGGGAATCACCGGGGAGCTGTTTTTT
>-|TRBV1|16|-|TRBJ2-1
CTSSQSPGQLYNEQFF
TGCACCAGCAGCCAGTCCCCCGGACAGCTATACAATGAGCAGTTCTTC
>TRBD2|TRBV2|16|-|TRBJ2-1
CASSDLGLADYNEQFF
TGTGCCAGCAGTGACTTAGGACTAGCGGACTACAATGAGCAGTTCTTC
>-|TRBV27|16|-|TRBJ2-2
CASSLSAGWAAGELFF
TGTGCCAGCAGTTTATCCGCGGGGTGGGCAGCCGGGGAGCTGTTTTTT
>-|TRBV6-5|14|many|TRBJ1-1
CASSYSFQNTEAFF
TGTGCCAGCAGTTACTCGTTCCAAAACACTGAAGCTTTCTTT